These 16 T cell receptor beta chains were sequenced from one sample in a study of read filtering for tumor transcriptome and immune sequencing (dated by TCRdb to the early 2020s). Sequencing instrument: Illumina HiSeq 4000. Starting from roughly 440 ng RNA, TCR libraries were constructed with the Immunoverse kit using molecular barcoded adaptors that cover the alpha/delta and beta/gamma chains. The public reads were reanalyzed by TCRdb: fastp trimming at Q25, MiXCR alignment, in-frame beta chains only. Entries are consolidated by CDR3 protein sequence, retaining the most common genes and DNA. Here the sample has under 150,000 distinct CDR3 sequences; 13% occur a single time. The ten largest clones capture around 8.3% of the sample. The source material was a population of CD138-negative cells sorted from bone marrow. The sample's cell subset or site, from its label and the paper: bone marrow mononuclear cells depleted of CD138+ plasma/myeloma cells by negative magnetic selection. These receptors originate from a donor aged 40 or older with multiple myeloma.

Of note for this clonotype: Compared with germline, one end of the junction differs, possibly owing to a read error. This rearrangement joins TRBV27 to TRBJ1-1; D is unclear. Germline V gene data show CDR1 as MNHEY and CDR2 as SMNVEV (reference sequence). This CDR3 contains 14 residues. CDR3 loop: CASSLKGGYTEALF. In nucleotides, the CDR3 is TGTGCCAGCAGTTTAAAGGGAGGTTACACTGAAGCTCTCTTT.

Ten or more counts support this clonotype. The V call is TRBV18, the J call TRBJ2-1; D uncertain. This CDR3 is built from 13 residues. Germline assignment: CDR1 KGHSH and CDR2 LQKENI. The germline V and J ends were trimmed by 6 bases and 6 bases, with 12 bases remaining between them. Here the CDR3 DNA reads TGTGCCAGCTCCCCAGAGTTAGGCAATGAGCAGTTCTTC. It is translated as CASSPELGNEQFF.

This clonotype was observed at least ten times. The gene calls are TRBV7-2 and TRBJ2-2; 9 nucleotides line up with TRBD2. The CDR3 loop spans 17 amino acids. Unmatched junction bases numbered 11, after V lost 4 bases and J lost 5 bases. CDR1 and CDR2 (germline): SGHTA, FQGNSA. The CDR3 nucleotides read TGTGCCAGCAGCTCAGGGGCGGGAGGGCGAGTGACCGGGGAGCTGTTTTTT. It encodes CASSSGAGGRVTGELFF.

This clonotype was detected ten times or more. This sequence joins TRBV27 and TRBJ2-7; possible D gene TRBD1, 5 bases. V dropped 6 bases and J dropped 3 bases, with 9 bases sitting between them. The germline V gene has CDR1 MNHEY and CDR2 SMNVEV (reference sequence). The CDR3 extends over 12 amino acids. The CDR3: CASRAGIYEQYF. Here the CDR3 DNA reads TGTGCCAGCAGAGCAGGGATCTACGAGCAGTACTTC.

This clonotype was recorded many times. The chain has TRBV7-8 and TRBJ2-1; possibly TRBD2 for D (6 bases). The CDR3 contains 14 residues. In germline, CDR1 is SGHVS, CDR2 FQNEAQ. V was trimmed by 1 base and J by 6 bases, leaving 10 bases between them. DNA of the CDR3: TGTGCCAGCAGCTTAGGGGTTAGCGGCAATGAGCAGTTCTTC. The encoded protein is CASSLGVSGNEQFF.

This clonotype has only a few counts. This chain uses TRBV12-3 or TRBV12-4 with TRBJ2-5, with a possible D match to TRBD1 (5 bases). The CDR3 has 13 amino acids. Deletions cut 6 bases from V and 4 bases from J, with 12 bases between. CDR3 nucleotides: TGTGCCAGCAGCCGACAAGGGGTAGAGACCCAGTACTTC. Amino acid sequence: CASSRQGVETQYF.

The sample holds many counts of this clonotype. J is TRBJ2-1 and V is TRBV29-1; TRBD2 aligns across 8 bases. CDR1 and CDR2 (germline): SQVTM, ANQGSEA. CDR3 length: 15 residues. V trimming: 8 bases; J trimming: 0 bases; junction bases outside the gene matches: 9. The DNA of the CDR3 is TGCAGCCCCGAAGGCGGGAGGCCCTCCTACAATGAGCAGTTCTTC. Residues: CSPEGGRPSYNEQFF.

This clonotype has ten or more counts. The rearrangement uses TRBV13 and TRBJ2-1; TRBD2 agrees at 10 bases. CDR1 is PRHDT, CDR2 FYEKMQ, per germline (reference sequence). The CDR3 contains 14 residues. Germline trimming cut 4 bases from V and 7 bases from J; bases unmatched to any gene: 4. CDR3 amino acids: CASSSAGGGNEQFF. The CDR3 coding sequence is TGTGCCAGCAGCTCAGCGGGAGGGGGGAATGAGCAGTTCTTC.

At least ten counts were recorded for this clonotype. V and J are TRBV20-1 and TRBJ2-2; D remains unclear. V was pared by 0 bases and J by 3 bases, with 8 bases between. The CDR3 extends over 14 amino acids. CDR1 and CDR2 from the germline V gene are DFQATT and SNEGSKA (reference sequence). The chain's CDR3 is CSARDGQYTGELFF. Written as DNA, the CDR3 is TGCAGTGCTAGAGATGGGCAGTACACCGGGGAGCTGTTTTTT.

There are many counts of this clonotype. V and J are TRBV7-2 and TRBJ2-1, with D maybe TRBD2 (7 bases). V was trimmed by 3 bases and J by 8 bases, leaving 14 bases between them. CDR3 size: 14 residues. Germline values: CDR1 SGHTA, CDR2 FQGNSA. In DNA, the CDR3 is TGTGCCAGCAGCTTGAGTCGGGGGGCGGATGAGCAGTTCTTC. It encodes CASSLSRGADEQFF.

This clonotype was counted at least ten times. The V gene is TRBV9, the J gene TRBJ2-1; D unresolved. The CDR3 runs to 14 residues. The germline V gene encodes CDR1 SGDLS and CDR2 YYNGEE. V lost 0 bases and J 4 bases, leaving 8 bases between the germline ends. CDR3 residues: CASSVGTIYNEQFF. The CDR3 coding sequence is TGTGCCAGCAGCGTAGGAACAATTTACAATGAGCAGTTCTTC. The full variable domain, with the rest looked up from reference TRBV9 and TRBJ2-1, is DSGVTQTPKHLITATGQRVTLRCSPRSGDLSVYWYQQSLDQGLQFLIQYYNGEERAKGNILERFSAQQFPDLHSELNLSSLELGDSALYFCASSVGTIYNEQFFGPGTRLTVL.

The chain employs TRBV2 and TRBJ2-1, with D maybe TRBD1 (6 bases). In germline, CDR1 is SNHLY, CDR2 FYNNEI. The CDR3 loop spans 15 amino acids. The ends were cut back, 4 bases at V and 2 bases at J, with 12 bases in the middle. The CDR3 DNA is TGTGCCAGCAGTGGGGTCAGGGGTCCCTACAATGAGCAGTTCTTC. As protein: CASSGVRGPYNEQFF.

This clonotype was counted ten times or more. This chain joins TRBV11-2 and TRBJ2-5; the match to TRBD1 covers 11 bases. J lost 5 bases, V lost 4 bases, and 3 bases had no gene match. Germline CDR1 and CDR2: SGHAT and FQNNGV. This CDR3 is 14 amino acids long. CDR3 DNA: TGTGCCAGCAGCTCTGGGACAGGGGGGGAGACCCAGTACTTC. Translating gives CASSSGTGGETQYF.

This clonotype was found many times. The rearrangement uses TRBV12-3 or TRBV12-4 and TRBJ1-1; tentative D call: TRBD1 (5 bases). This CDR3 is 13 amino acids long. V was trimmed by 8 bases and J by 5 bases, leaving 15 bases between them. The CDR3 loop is CASLKAGRTEAFF. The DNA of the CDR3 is TGTGCCAGCCTTAAGGCAGGGAGGACTGAAGCTTTCTTT.

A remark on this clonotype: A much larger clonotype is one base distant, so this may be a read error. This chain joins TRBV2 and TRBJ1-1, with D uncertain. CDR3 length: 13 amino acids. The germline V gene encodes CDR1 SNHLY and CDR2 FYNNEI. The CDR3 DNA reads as TGTGCCAGCAGTGAGCAGGCTAACACTGTAGCTTTCTTT. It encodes CASSEQANTVAFF.

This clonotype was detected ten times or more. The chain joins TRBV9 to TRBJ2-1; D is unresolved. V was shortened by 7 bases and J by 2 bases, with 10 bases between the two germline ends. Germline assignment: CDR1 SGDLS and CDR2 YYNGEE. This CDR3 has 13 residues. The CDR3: CASGPPTYNEQFF. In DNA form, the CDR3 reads TGTGCCAGCGGCCCCCCAACCTACAATGAGCAGTTCTTC.